These 8 T cell receptor beta chains were all obtained from the same sample, sequenced in a study of blood T cells in healthy people across ages. A second PCR of 7 to 11 cycles used a sample-barcoded 5' primer and a J-beta primer mix. One entry per CDR3 protein results from TCRdb running MiXCR on the 5' RACE reads. The sample lists 1.5 million to 1.8 million distinct CDR3 sequences, approximately 43% seen once, with over 3.5% in the top ten. Material for sequencing was blood. Source of these receptors: a young woman in good health.

The J gene is TRBJ1-2, the V gene TRBV7-9; unclear D gene. With 4 bases removed from V and 2 bases from J, the gap between germline ends came to 14 bases. This CDR3 has 15 amino acids. Germline loops: CDR1 SEHNR, CDR2 FQNEAQ (reference sequence). The CDR3: CASSSPRGVNYGYTF. Here the CDR3 DNA reads TGTGCCAGCAGCTCGCCCCGAGGAGTAAACTATGGCTACACCTTC.

This clonotype was observed a handful of times. The CDR3 DNA sequence: TGCGCCAGCAGCTTTGGTCCGGGAGGGATCAATGAGCAGTTCTTC. Its translation: CASSFGPGGINEQFF. The chain combines TRBV4-1 with TRBJ2-1; 8 nucleotides align to TRBD2. Germline CDR1 MGHRA, CDR2 YSYEKL. The trim removed 5 bases at V and 6 bases at J, leaving 9 bases unmatched. The CDR3 spans 15 residues.

This clonotype was counted between two and nine times. The V call is TRBV12-3 or TRBV12-4, the J call TRBJ2-1; no reliable D call. The germline V and J ends were trimmed by 3 bases and 7 bases, with 10 bases remaining between them. The CDR3 is 13 residues long. The CDR3 loop reads CASSFLEGNEQFF. CDR3 coding DNA: TGTGCCAGCAGTTTTTTGGAAGGGAATGAGCAGTTCTTC.

This clonotype was counted between two and nine times. This sequence joins TRBV28 and TRBJ2-2, with unresolved D. The CDR3 runs to 16 residues. V lost 7 bases, J lost 4 bases, and 19 bases lay in between. Per the germline V gene, CDR1 is MDHEN and CDR2 is SYDVKM. CDR3 sequence reads: CASIRIGVSTTGELFF. The CDR3 nucleotides are TGTGCCAGCATCAGGATTGGGGTTTCGACCACCGGGGAGCTGTTTTTT. The full variable domain, completed using reference TRBV28 and TRBJ2-2, is DVKVTQSSRYLVKRTGEKVFLECVQDMDHENMFWYRQDPGLGLRLIYFSYDVKMKEKGDIPEGYSVSREKKERFSLILESASTNQTSMYLCASIRIGVSTTGELFFGEGSRLTVL.

This clonotype was recorded once. Germline and junction disagree at one end, which may indicate a read error. The chain carries TRBV9 and TRBJ2-1; 13 nucleotides line up with TRBD2. CDR3 length: 14 amino acids. The V gene's germline CDR1 is SGDLS and CDR2 YYNGEE. The CDR3 sequence is CASSSGLAGNGQFF. In nucleotides, the CDR3 is TGTGCCAGCAGCTCGGGACTAGCGGGAAATGGGCAGTTCTTC.

The chain recombines TRBV7-2 with TRBJ2-1, with D perhaps TRBD1 (5 bases). From germline, CDR1 is SGHTA and CDR2 FQGNSA. With 7 bases removed from V and 9 bases from J, the gap between germline ends came to 16 bases. There are 13 residues in the CDR3. The CDR3 coding sequence is TGTGCCAGCACGAGAGACAGAATCAGTGAGCAGTTCTTC. This translates into CASTRDRISEQFF.

V usage is TRBV11-2 and J usage is TRBJ1-6; tentative D call: TRBD1 (6 bases). V was clipped by 3 bases and J by 7 bases, with 19 bases between them. Germline-derived CDR1 and CDR2 are SGHAT and FQNNGV. The CDR3 runs to 17 residues. CDR3: CASSFPPGGTMNSPLHF. The DNA for the CDR3 is TGTGCCAGCAGCTTTCCCCCTGGGGGGACAATGAATTCACCCCTCCACTTT.

The V gene is TRBV29-1, the J gene TRBJ2-7; 11 bases map to TRBD2. Germline V gene lookup returns CDR1 SQVTM and CDR2 ANQGSEA. V shed 5 bases and J 0 bases; nucleotides not matched to a gene: 6. The CDR3 has 15 amino acids. CDR3 nucleotides: TGCAGCGTTTCAACCGGGACTAGCGGCTCCTACGAGCAGTACTTC. As protein: CSVSTGTSGSYEQYF.